These 13 T cell receptor beta chains originate from one sample sequenced in a study of blood T cell repertoires in COVID-19. Profiling relied on immunoSEQ multiplex PCR, and the TCRdb table lists in-frame clones only, not all of them. This table has about 260,000 clones, 87% appearing once. The sequencing input was peripheral blood. Source of these receptors: a woman between 45 and 65 years old who had recovered from COVID-19.

This clone was recorded only once. The chain carries TRBV5-4 and TRBJ2-1; 9 bases fit TRBD1. The CDR3 covers 16 residues. With 5 bases clipped from V and 1 base from J, the junction kept 7 bases outside the gene matches. CDR1 SGHNT and CDR2 YYREEE come from the germline V gene (reference sequence). CDR3 loop: CASRSPDRGSYNEQFF. For the CDR3, the DNA is TGTGCCAGCAGGTCCCCGGACAGGGGATCCTACAATGAGCAGTTCTTC.

The chain links TRBV6-5 to TRBJ1-4; D ambiguous. This CDR3 has 15 residues. CDR1 is MNHEY and CDR2 is SVGAGI in the germline V gene. V shed 0 bases and J shed 5 bases, with 10 bases lying between them. The CDR3 nucleotides read TGTGCCAGCAGTTACTCCCAACGCGCGAATGAAAAACTGTTTTTT. This sequence encodes CASSYSQRANEKLFF.

The chain couples TRBV6-6 to TRBJ1-4; 7 bases align to TRBD1. CDR1 is MNHNY and CDR2 is SVGAGI in the germline V gene (reference sequence). J lost 8 bases, V lost 6 bases, and 12 bases had no gene match. This CDR3 has 15 residues. This CDR3 reads CASRKTGVKEEKLFF. In nucleotides, the CDR3 is TGTGCCAGCAGAAAAACAGGGGTGAAGGAAGAAAAACTGTTTTTT.

The V and J genes are TRBV28 and TRBJ1-2; the D gene is possibly TRBD1 (5 bases). Germline V gene data show CDR1 as MDHEN and CDR2 as SYDVKM. The CDR3 covers 14 residues. V lost 2 bases and J 8 bases, leaving 15 bases between the germline ends. CDR3 nucleotides: TGTGCCAGCAGTTTAGCGGGGGTGCGGAGCGGCTACACCTTC. Residues: CASSLAGVRSGYTF.

This chain connects TRBV15 to TRBJ2-2; D is unresolved. V lost 5 bases and J lost 5, with 18 bases in between. This CDR3 has 16 amino acids. Germline V lookup: CDR1 LNHNV, CDR2 YYDKDF (reference sequence). The CDR3: CATSPSEKISTGELFF. CDR3 DNA: TGTGCCACCAGCCCCTCGGAGAAAATCTCAACCGGGGAGCTGTTTTTT.

The chain recombines TRBV5-1 with TRBJ2-5; 8 bases are a match to TRBD1. V was pared by 7 bases and J by 5 bases, with 10 bases of the junction left unmatched. The CDR3 sequence is 14 residues long. CDR1 is SGHRS and CDR2 is YFSETQ in the germline V gene. Written as DNA, the CDR3 is TGCGCCAGCGCCTGGCAGGGGGCGAGGGAGACCCAGTACTTC. Translating gives CASAWQGARETQYF.

The V and J genes are TRBV6-5 and TRBJ2-7; TRBD1 might be the D (5 bases). This CDR3 spans 14 amino acids. From germline, CDR1 is MNHEY and CDR2 SVGAGI. The V and J ends lost 2 bases and 2 bases respectively, with 10 bases between them. DNA of the CDR3: TGTGCCAGCAGTTACGGTCAGGGCACCTACGAGCAGTACTTC. Protein product: CASSYGQGTYEQYF.

V is TRBV28 and J is TRBJ1-5, with 7 bases lining up with TRBD1. The J segment lost 7 bases and the V segment lost 6 bases, leaving 15 bases of the junction unmatched. Germline V gives CDR1 MDHEN, CDR2 SYDVKM. CDR3 length equals 16 residues. The CDR3 here is CASRTIRQGIRQPQHF. Written as DNA, the CDR3 is TGTGCCAGCAGAACGATCCGACAGGGTATAAGGCAGCCCCAGCATTTT.

The rearrangement links TRBV25-1 to TRBJ2-7, with 12 bases aligning to TRBD2. J gave up 6 bases and V 7 bases, and 13 bases lay outside the gene matches. Germline V gene lookup returns CDR1 MGHDK and CDR2 SYGVNS. The CDR3 consists of 16 residues. The CDR3 reads CASKGPASGRAAEQYF. The DNA of the CDR3 is TGTGCCAGCAAAGGACCGGCTAGCGGGAGGGCAGCCGAGCAGTACTTC.

The V call is TRBV7-6, the J call TRBJ2-3; TRBD2 matches 7 bases. This CDR3 region has 15 residues. CDR1 and CDR2 (germline): SGHVS, FNYEAQ. After removal of 5 bases from V and 4 bases from J, the junction contained 9 bases not matched to a gene. The CDR3 sequence: CASSDGGRIADTQYF. CDR3 nucleotide sequence: TGTGCCAGCAGCGACGGCGGGAGAATTGCAGATACGCAGTATTTT.

V is TRBV6-5 and J is TRBJ1-2; no clear D. V lost 2 bases and J 7 bases, leaving 5 bases between the germline ends. The CDR3 contains 11 residues. CDR1 and CDR2 (germline): MNHEY, SVGAGI. The CDR3 protein is CASSYLGGYTF. CDR3 nucleotide sequence: TGTGCCAGCAGTTACCTCGGTGGCTACACCTTC.

This chain uses TRBV7-8 with TRBJ2-5; tentatively, D is TRBD2 (6 bases). The CDR3 has 13 amino acids. The V end was cut by 0 bases, the J end by 8 bases, with 10 bases between. Germline CDR1 reads SGHVS; CDR2 reads FQNEAQ. The CDR3: CASSLAAGLTQYF. As DNA, the CDR3 is TGTGCCAGCAGCTTAGCCGCTGGACTAACCCAGTACTTC.

This clone was seen only once. The chain carries TRBV4-3 and TRBJ2-1, with TRBD1 matching 8 bases. Trimming took 3 bases from V and 6 from J; bases not matched to a gene: 7. The CDR3 spans 15 residues. Germline-derived CDR1 and CDR2 are LGHNA and YSLEER. CDR3 amino acids: CASSHNRGSINEQFF. The CDR3 DNA follows: TGCGCCAGCAGCCACAACAGGGGGTCAATCAATGAGCAGTTCTTC.